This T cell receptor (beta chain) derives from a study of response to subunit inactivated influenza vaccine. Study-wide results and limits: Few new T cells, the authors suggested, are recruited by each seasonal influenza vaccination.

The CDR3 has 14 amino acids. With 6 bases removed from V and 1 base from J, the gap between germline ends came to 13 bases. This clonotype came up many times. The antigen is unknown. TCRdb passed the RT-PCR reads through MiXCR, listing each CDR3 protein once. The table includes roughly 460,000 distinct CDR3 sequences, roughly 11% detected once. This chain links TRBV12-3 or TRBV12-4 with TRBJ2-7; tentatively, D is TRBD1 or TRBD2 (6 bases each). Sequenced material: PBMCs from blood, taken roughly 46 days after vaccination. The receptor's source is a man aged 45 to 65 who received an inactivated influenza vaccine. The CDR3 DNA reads TGTGCCAGCAGCCCCGGGGGCTCATCCTACGAGCAGTACTTC. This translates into CASSPGGSSYEQYF.